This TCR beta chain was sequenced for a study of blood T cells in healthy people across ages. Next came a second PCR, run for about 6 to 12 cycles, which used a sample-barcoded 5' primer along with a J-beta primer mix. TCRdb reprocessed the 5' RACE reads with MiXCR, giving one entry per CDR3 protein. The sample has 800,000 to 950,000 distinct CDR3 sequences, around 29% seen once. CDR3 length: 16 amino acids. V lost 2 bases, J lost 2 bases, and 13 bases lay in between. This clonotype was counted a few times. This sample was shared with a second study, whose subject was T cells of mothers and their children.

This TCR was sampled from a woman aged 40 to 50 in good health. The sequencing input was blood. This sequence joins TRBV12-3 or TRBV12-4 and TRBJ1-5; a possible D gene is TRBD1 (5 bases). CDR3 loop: CASSLSIATGNQPQHF. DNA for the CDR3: TGTGCCAGCAGTTTAAGTATCGCGACAGGCAATCAGCCCCAGCATTTT.